One sample yielded the 23 T cell receptor beta chains listed below, sequenced in a study of regulatory T cells in long-lasting Graves disease. Time point meaning: newly diagnosed GD, antithyroid drugs for less than 3 months. Extracted RNA from PBMCs served as the source of the TCR library. Sequencing libraries for TCR beta were prepared with iRepertoire HTBI primers and Arm-PCR of CDR3 regions. TCRdb independently ran MiXCR on the multiplex PCR reads; one entry per CDR3 protein. Altogether hundreds of thousands of distinct CDR3 sequences are present, roughly a sixth being singletons, with the ten largest covering 25% to 30%. In addition, the sample was reused for a study of T cells in Graves' hyperthyroidism and ophthalmopathy.

Sequencing used peripheral blood mononuclear cells (PBMCs), obtained at new diagnosis, from a patient treated with antithyroid drugs. All receptors come from a man aged 35 to 55 with Graves disease.

This clonotype showed up many times. The chain recombines TRBV27 with TRBJ2-3; possibly TRBD1 or TRBD2 for D (7 bases each). The CDR3 totals 16 residues. Trimming left V 5 bases short and J 1 base short, with 16 bases between. Looked up from germline, CDR1 is MNHEY and CDR2 is SMNVEV (reference sequence). This chain's CDR3 is CASSPLGGTGTDTQYF. The CDR3 nucleotides are TGTGCCAGCAGTCCCTTGGGAGGGACAGGCACAGATACGCAGTATTTT.

The chain joins TRBV10-3 to TRBJ1-1; no firm D call. Germline V CDR1 and CDR2: ENHRY, SYGVKD. Trimming took 0 bases from V and 6 from J, leaving 17 bases between them. CDR3 size: 16 residues. The CDR3 spells CAISESKFGQPAEAFF. Written as DNA, the CDR3 is TGTGCCATCAGTGAGTCAAAGTTCGGGCAGCCCGCTGAAGCTTTCTTT.

Ten or more counts support this clonotype. The CDR3 bases are TGTGCCAGCTCATCCGCCGGGACAGGGGACTACAATGAGCAGTTCTTC. Its translation: CASSSAGTGDYNEQFF. The rearrangement links TRBV18 to TRBJ2-1, with 10 bases fitting TRBD1. With 5 bases clipped from V and 3 bases from J, the junction kept 7 bases outside the gene matches. CDR3 length equals 16 residues. Per germline, CDR1 KGHSH and CDR2 LQKENI.

This CDR3 reads CASSLSLAGGINTGELFF. CDR3 nucleotide sequence: TGTGCCAGCAGCTTATCCCTAGCGGGGGGCATAAACACCGGGGAGCTGTTTTTT. The V gene is TRBV13, the J gene TRBJ2-2, with TRBD2 matching 11 bases. The CDR3 covers 18 residues. The V segment lost 2 bases and the J segment 2 bases; nucleotides outside the gene matches: 7. Germline V gene lookup returns CDR1 PRHDT and CDR2 FYEKMQ (reference sequence).

A few counts support this clonotype. The CDR3 protein is CASKRWEGSNQPQHF. In DNA, the CDR3 is TGTGCCAGCAAAAGATGGGAGGGAAGCAATCAGCCCCAGCATTTT. The chain carries TRBV7-2 and TRBJ1-5; D is unresolved. The germline CDR1 and CDR2 sequences are SGHTA and FQGNSA. This CDR3 is 15 amino acids long. Trimming took off 7 bases at V and 1 base at J, with 14 bases between the two ends.

Remarks on this clonotype: A much larger clone lies a single base off, so this may be a read error. In DNA, the CDR3 is TGTGCCAGCAGCTCCCGACGGGGGCGGGGTAGGTTCAATGAGCAGTACTTC. It encodes CASSSRRGRGRFNEQYF. This chain links TRBV7-3 with TRBJ2-3; D might be TRBD1 or TRBD2, each matching 6 bases. The J call could be wrong; TRBJ2-7 is a better fit for the DNA end. The germline V gene has CDR1 SGHTA and CDR2 FQGTGA. The CDR3 is made up of 17 amino acids.

This clonotype came up many times. The chain carries TRBV24-1 and TRBJ2-1, with 11 nucleotides matching TRBD1. The V gene end was trimmed by 5 bases and the J gene end by 7 bases; junction bases not matched to a gene: 6. This CDR3 has 15 amino acids. Germline CDR1 and CDR2: KGHDR and SFDVKD. The CDR3 DNA sequence: TGTGCCACCAGTGGCGGACAGGGGGCAGTGAATGAGCAGTTCTTC. The encoded protein is CATSGGQGAVNEQFF.

This chain joins TRBV4-3 and TRBJ1-5, with D perhaps TRBD1 (5 bases). This CDR3 spans 15 amino acids. Trimming took off 3 bases at V and 7 bases at J, with 16 bases between the two ends. Germline V CDR1 and CDR2: LGHNA, YSLEER. The CDR3 is CASSQTPGGDQPQHF. CDR3 coding DNA: TGCGCCAGCAGCCAGACTCCCGGGGGGGACCAGCCCCAGCATTTT.

Details on this clonotype: A single base separates this from a much larger clone, so it may be a read error. This chain uses TRBV9 with TRBJ1-2; 7 bases agree with TRBD1. V was clipped by 7 bases and J by 7 bases; unmatched bases: 7. The length of the CDR3 is 12 residues. Germline V gene data show CDR1 as SGDLS and CDR2 as YYNGEE. CDR3 in amino acids: CASGAGQSGYTF. The CDR3 DNA reads as TGTGCCAGCGGCGCGGGACAGTCTGGCTACACCTTC.

About this clonotype itself: A far larger clone differs by one base, so this is likely a read error. The CDR3 protein is CASSLGRWVSQTYEQFF. In DNA, the CDR3 is TGTGCCAGCAGTTTGGGGAGGTGGGTCAGCCAAACCTACGAGCAGTTCTTC. The V gene is TRBV12-3 or TRBV12-4, the J gene TRBJ2-1, with D possibly TRBD2 on 6 matching bases. Trimming cost V 3 bases and J 10 bases, with 25 bases left between them. The CDR3 spans 17 residues.

Worth noting for this clonotype: It differs at one base from a far larger clone, so likely a read error. The V and J genes are TRBV6-2 or TRBV6-3 and TRBJ1-6, with TRBD1 identical over 7 bases. This CDR3 contains 15 residues. CDR1 is MNHEY, CDR2 SVGEGT, per germline. Here the CDR3 DNA reads TGTGCCAGCAGTGAAGTTCAGGGGGATTATTCACCCCGCCACTTT. This encodes CASSEVQGDYSPRHF.

This clonotype was counted a few times. The rearrangement links TRBV2 to TRBJ1-4, with D maybe TRBD1 (6 bases). Deletions cut 8 bases from V and 4 bases from J, with 11 bases between. CDR3 size: 13 residues. From germline, CDR1 is SNHLY and CDR2 FYNNEI. The CDR3 DNA sequence: TGTGCCAGCCGCAGGGGCCTTAATGAAAAACTGTTTTTT. As protein: CASRRGLNEKLFF.

This clonotype was seen just once. This chain links TRBV6-5 with TRBJ2-1; D is ambiguous. Per the germline V gene, CDR1 is MNHEY and CDR2 is SVGAGI. The CDR3 is 15 residues long. Trimming shortened V by 2 bases and J by 0 bases, and 8 bases separated the two germline ends. The CDR3 DNA follows: TGTGCCAGCAGTTACACGGACCGCTCCTACAATGAGCAGTTCTTC. Protein product: CASSYTDRSYNEQFF.

As for this clonotype: This likely came from a read error, as a far larger clone is one base away. The chain has TRBV20-1 and TRBJ2-3; 8 bases are shared with TRBD1. The J call may be wrong; the DNA end is better matched by TRBJ2-5. The length of the CDR3 is 13 residues. CDR1 and CDR2 (germline): DFQATT, SNEGSKA (reference sequence). In DNA, the CDR3 is TGCAGTGCCCCGGACAGGGTGACGGAGGCCCAGTACTTC. Encoded protein: CSAPDRVTEAQYF.

This clonotype was seen a few times. This may stem from a read error, because a much larger clone lies one nucleotide away. This chain uses TRBV6-2 or TRBV6-3 with TRBJ2-7; 9 positions agree with TRBD2. This CDR3 is built from 15 residues. The junction had 7 bases not matched to a gene; V was cut back by 5 bases and J by 2 bases. The germline gives CDR1 MNHEY, CDR2 SVGEGT. CDR3 DNA sequence: TGTGCCAGCAGTGAACTCCGGACTAGCGCCTACGAGCAGTACTTC. Protein: CASSELRTSAYEQYF.

CDR3 protein: CASSVQTGQDRAFF. The CDR3 DNA follows: TGTGCCAGCAGCGTACAGACAGGTCAGGATAGAGCTTTCTTT. The chain joins TRBV7-9 to TRBJ1-1; possibly TRBD1 for D (6 bases). CDR3 size: 14 residues. The V end lost 5 bases, the J end lost 10 bases, and 20 bases lay between the germline ends. CDR1 is SEHNR, CDR2 FQNEAQ, per germline (reference sequence).

Many counts were recorded for this clonotype. V is TRBV20-1 and J is TRBJ1-4; D is ambiguous. Germline values: CDR1 DFQATT, CDR2 SNEGSKA (reference sequence). Trimming removed 2 bases from V and 5 bases from J, with 9 bases in between. This CDR3 is built from 13 residues. This CDR3 reads CSARPGFNEKLFF. The CDR3 coding sequence is TGCAGTGCTAGACCGGGGTTCAATGAAAAACTGTTTTTT.

This clonotype was seen a few times. The chain joins TRBV6-9 to TRBJ2-1, with unresolved D. In germline, CDR1 is MNHGY, CDR2 SVAAGI. Trimming removed 4 bases at V and 5 bases at J, with 12 bases between. CDR3 length: 14 amino acids. The CDR3 sequence: CASSFTLRDNEQFF. The DNA of the CDR3 is TGTGCCAGCAGTTTTACCCTCCGGGACAATGAGCAGTTCTTC.

Many counts were recorded for this clonotype. The chain carries TRBV5-1 and TRBJ2-7; 9 nucleotides line up with TRBD2. Germline values: CDR1 SGHRS, CDR2 YFSETQ. CDR3 length: 14 residues. Germline trimming cut 3 bases from V and 5 bases from J; bases unmatched to any gene: 6. CDR3 nucleotide sequence: TGCGCCAGCAGCTCGGGACTAGCTCGGCACGAGCAGTACTTC. This gives the protein CASSSGLARHEQYF. The full variable domain, completed using reference TRBV5-1 and TRBJ2-7, is KAGVTQTPRYLIKTRGQQVTLSCSPISGHRSVSWYQQTPGQGLQFLFEYFSETQRNKGNFPGRFSGRQFSNSRSEMNVSTLELGDSALYLCASSSGLARHEQYFGPGTRLTVT.

This clonotype was recorded at least ten times. The chain combines TRBV20-1 with TRBJ2-3; D not certain. The CDR3 is 16 residues long. With 0 bases removed from V and 0 bases from J, the gap between germline ends came to 13 bases. In germline, CDR1 is DFQATT, CDR2 SNEGSKA (reference sequence). CDR3 sequence (DNA): TGCAGTGCTAGAGACCCCCTGGGTTGGAGCACAGATACGCAGTATTTT. It encodes CSARDPLGWSTDTQYF.

This clonotype was seen many times. The chain has TRBV2 and TRBJ2-7; 9 positions agree with TRBD1. V lost 7 bases, J lost 3 bases, and 7 bases stayed unmatched. The germline V gene encodes CDR1 SNHLY and CDR2 FYNNEI. The CDR3 extends over 14 amino acids. CDR3 in amino acids: CASKFRGQGYEQYF. The CDR3 DNA reads TGTGCCAGCAAATTTAGGGGACAGGGCTACGAGCAGTACTTC.

The chain recombines TRBV4-2 with TRBJ2-3, with TRBD2 identical over 9 bases. The CDR3 is made up of 17 amino acids. Germline assignment: CDR1 LGHNA and CDR2 YNFKEQ. The V and J ends lost 0 bases and 5 bases, in that order; junction bases with no gene match: 9. CDR3 bases: TGTGCCAGCAGCCAAGATCAGGCGGGGGGGCCCAGAGATACGCAGTATTTT. Translation gives CASSQDQAGGPRDTQYF.

This clonotype has only a few counts. This chain joins TRBV4-1 and TRBJ2-7; D may be TRBD1 or TRBD2 (5 bases each). V lost 1 base and J 4 bases, leaving 17 bases between the germline ends. Germline lookup yields CDR1 MGHRA and CDR2 YSYEKL. The length of the CDR3 is 16 residues. Here the CDR3 reads CASSQVGRQQRYEQYF. Written as DNA, the CDR3 is TGCGCCAGCAGCCAAGTAGGGAGACAGCAAAGATACGAGCAGTACTTC.